This T cell receptor beta chain was captured by sequencing in a study of cytomegalovirus exposure and HLA in healthy donors. Germline V gene sequence: CDR1 MDHEN, CDR2 SYDVKM. The CDR3 has 15 amino acids. The V and J ends lost 5 bases and 0 bases respectively, with 11 bases between them. PCR employed 60 Vbeta and 13 Jbeta primers. Repertoires were generated with immunoSEQ multiplex PCR, while TCRdb's copy carries only in-frame clones and drops some. The repertoire holds 150,000 to 200,000 clones, with 65% to 80% as singletons. Study outcomes and limitations: There were reportedly fewer N-insertions in an Asian-associated ancestry cluster than the roughly 670-donor mean, in a later analysis. The authors reported that TCR beta sequences could predict HLA-A and HLA-B alleles. These predictions were accurate for most subjects in the first cohort.

In the case of this clone: Its target is unknown. This sample also contains other DNA sequences that code for the same CDR3.

This chain uses TRBV28 with TRBJ1-5; a possible D gene is TRBD1 (6 bases). This receptor was taken from a man aged 18 to 35 in good health and CMV-seropositive. The sample taken for sequencing was PBMCs. The chain's CDR3 is CASSPDSYSNQPQHF. The CDR3 DNA reads TGTGCCAGCAGTCCGGACAGCTATAGCAATCAGCCCCAGCATTTT.